Listed here are 19 T cell receptor beta chains from one sample, sequenced in a study of T-cell memory formation after mild COVID-19. TCRdb recomputed calls from the 5' RACE reads with MiXCR, one row per CDR3 protein. Found here are roughly 280,000 distinct CDR3 sequences, approximately 8% of them singletons; the top ten hold approximately 22%. Input material: PBMCs or a T cell subset sorted from them (not recorded which). These receptors all come from a man between 18 and 29 years old who had mild COVID-19 (a few samples of this study predate the infection). Cell type and time point are not known.

The chain is built from TRBV7-2 and TRBJ2-2, with D perhaps TRBD2 (7 bases). Germline values: CDR1 SGHTA, CDR2 FQGNSA. This CDR3 region has 15 residues. V was shortened by 8 bases and J by 5 bases, with 18 bases between the two germline ends. The CDR3 nucleotides read TGTGCCAGCTTCAATCGGGGGGCATGGACCGGGGAGCTGTTTTTT. It encodes CASFNRGAWTGELFF.

This clonotype was seen a few times. This sequence joins TRBV27 and TRBJ2-5, with D tentatively TRBD2 (5 bases). CDR1 MNHEY and CDR2 SMNVEV come from the germline V gene (reference sequence). Trimming shortened V by 3 bases and J by 4 bases, and 12 bases separated the two germline ends. This CDR3 comprises 14 residues. CDR3 bases: TGTGCCAGCAGTTTGCAAGGGAGAGGAGAGACCCAGTACTTC. It yields the protein CASSLQGRGETQYF.

The chain recombines TRBV7-3 with TRBJ2-3, with TRBD2 matching over 8 bases. CDR1 and CDR2 (germline): SGHTA, FQGTGA. This CDR3 is built from 15 residues. Trimming cost V 2 bases and J 8 bases; bases outside gene matches: 9. The CDR3 sequence is CASSLRGGAAGTQYF. DNA for the CDR3: TGTGCCAGCAGCTTACGGGGGGGCGCCGCTGGTACGCAGTATTTT. The full variable domain, completed using reference TRBV7-3 and TRBJ2-3, is GAGVSQTPSNKVTEKGKYVELRCDPISGHTALYWYRQSLGQGPEFLIYFQGTGAADDSGLPNDRFFAVRPEGSVSTLKIQRTERGDSAVYLCASSLRGGAAGTQYFGPGTRLTVL.

This clonotype was counted a few times. The chain carries TRBV7-2 and TRBJ2-3; TRBD2 matches 8 bases. Per the germline V gene, CDR1 is SGHTA and CDR2 is FQGNSA. Trimming took 2 bases from V and 3 from J; bases not matched to a gene: 4. The CDR3 loop spans 15 amino acids. Written as DNA, the CDR3 is TGTGCCAGCAGCTTATCTAGCGGGCAGACAGATACGCAGTATTTT. It yields the protein CASSLSSGQTDTQYF.

The table lists this clonotype with many counts. The V gene is TRBV20-1, the J gene TRBJ2-2, with 7 bases that match TRBD2. The V segment lost 6 bases and the J segment 3 bases; nucleotides outside the gene matches: 10. CDR1 is DFQATT, CDR2 SNEGSKA, per germline (reference sequence). This CDR3 region has 15 residues. CDR3 coding DNA: TGCAGTGCCAGGCGAGAGCGGGGTTACACCGGGGAGCTGTTTTTT. The encoded protein is CSARRERGYTGELFF.

This clonotype occurred many times. The chain carries TRBV15 and TRBJ2-7, with D possibly called TRBD1 or TRBD2 (5 bases each). V lost 1 base and J lost 4, with 17 bases in between. Germline values: CDR1 LNHNV, CDR2 YYDKDF (reference sequence). The CDR3 spans 16 residues. The DNA for the CDR3 is TGTGCCACCAGCAGAGGCACCGGGGCTCAAGAGTACGAGCAGTACTTC. The encoded protein is CATSRGTGAQEYEQYF.

This chain links TRBV4-2 with TRBJ2-1; TRBD2 matches at 8 bases. With V trimmed by 0 bases and J by 6 bases, 7 bases remained unmatched. This CDR3 region has 16 residues. CDR1 and CDR2 (germline): LGHNA, YNFKEQ. CDR3 sequence: CASSQEEGSGANEQFF. The CDR3 DNA reads TGTGCCAGCAGCCAAGAAGAAGGTAGCGGGGCCAATGAGCAGTTCTTC.

With regard to this clonotype: A junction end diverges from the germline sequence, so it may reflect a read error. This chain uses TRBV4-2 with TRBJ1-5; D perhaps matches TRBD1 (5 bases). The V gene's germline CDR1 is LGHNA and CDR2 YNFKEQ. The CDR3 sequence is 16 residues long. The CDR3 region has the DNA TGTGCCAGCAGTTTCTCAGGGAAGGCAATCAATCGGCCCAAGCATTTT. As protein: CASSFSGKAINRPKHF.

This clonotype was found a few times. The chain carries TRBV5-1 and TRBJ1-1; D is possibly TRBD1 (6 bases). The CDR3 totals 14 residues. Trimming cost V 1 base and J 0 bases, with 7 bases left between them. Germline assignment: CDR1 SGHRS and CDR2 YFSETQ. This CDR3 is CASSLTGMNTEAFF. In DNA form, the CDR3 reads TGCGCCAGCAGCTTGACAGGGATGAACACTGAAGCTTTCTTT.

The chain recombines TRBV7-2 with TRBJ2-4; D is possibly TRBD2 (6 bases). Trimming stripped 6 bases from V and 1 base from J, with 19 bases between. Germline values: CDR1 SGHTA, CDR2 FQGNSA. This CDR3 contains 17 residues. CDR3 bases: TGTGCCAGCAGTCTCCGCAGCGTTGGGGGGGCCAAAAACATTCAGTACTTC. It translates to CASSLRSVGGAKNIQYF.

This clonotype was detected a few times. CDR3 nucleotides: TGTGCCAGCAGTTACTCTAGCGGGGTCAATAAGGATCAAGAGACCCAGTACTTC. Translation gives CASSYSSGVNKDQETQYF. V is TRBV6-2 or TRBV6-3 and J is TRBJ2-5; 8 positions match TRBD2. Germline V gene sequence: CDR1 MNHEY, CDR2 SVGEGT. The CDR3 runs to 18 residues. Trimming took 0 bases from V and 2 from J; bases not matched to a gene: 11.

The gene calls are TRBV5-6 and TRBJ2-7; TRBD1 agrees at 7 bases. CDR1 is SGHDT and CDR2 is YYEEEE in the germline V gene. The junction had 6 bases not matched to a gene; V was cut back by 4 bases and J by 2 bases. CDR3 size: 14 residues. This CDR3 reads CASSVGQATYEQYF. CDR3 DNA sequence: TGTGCCAGCAGCGTCGGACAGGCCACCTACGAGCAGTACTTC.

CDR3 sequence reads: CASSPAASQPQHF. CDR3 DNA: TGTGCCAGCAGCCCGGCGGCAAGTCAGCCCCAGCATTTT. The chain joins TRBV6-2 or TRBV6-3 to TRBJ1-5; unclear D gene. Germline V lookup: CDR1 MNHEY, CDR2 SVGEGT. V lost 6 bases, J lost 6 bases, and 12 bases lay in between. The CDR3 extends over 13 amino acids.

This clonotype was detected a few times. CDR3 region: CASNLLTTGELFF. The CDR3 nucleotides read TGTGCCAGCAACCTCTTGACTACCGGGGAGCTGTTTTTT. This chain uses TRBV3-1 with TRBJ2-2, with D hard to call. The V gene's germline CDR1 is LGHDT and CDR2 YNNKEL (reference sequence). Trimming pared 7 bases from V and 5 bases from J, leaving 11 bases between. CDR3 length: 13 amino acids.

This rearrangement joins TRBV24-1 to TRBJ2-2, with 7 bases that match TRBD1. V lost 5 bases, J lost 5 bases, and 7 bases stayed unmatched. The CDR3 runs 15 residues. The germline V gene encodes CDR1 KGHDR and CDR2 SFDVKD. CDR3 sequence reads: CATSAGDSRTGELFF. DNA of the CDR3: TGTGCCACCAGTGCTGGGGACAGTAGAACCGGGGAGCTGTTTTTT.

The V and J genes are TRBV7-6 and TRBJ2-4; 12 bases are a match to TRBD2. Germline V CDR1 and CDR2: SGHVS, FNYEAQ. V was pared by 4 bases and J by 7 bases, with 14 bases of the junction left unmatched. CDR3 length: 18 residues. The CDR3 region is CASSSQPSGGAPGNIQYF. The CDR3 nucleotides read TGTGCCAGCAGCTCTCAACCTAGCGGGGGGGCCCCGGGGAACATTCAGTACTTC.

This clonotype showed up just a few times. The rearrangement links TRBV20-1 to TRBJ2-7; D possibly uses TRBD1 or TRBD2 (6 bases each). The CDR3 runs 14 residues. CDR1 is DFQATT and CDR2 is SNEGSKA in the germline V gene (reference sequence). Trimming pared 2 bases from V and 3 bases from J, leaving 14 bases between. The CDR3 DNA sequence: TGCAGTGCTAGAATACGGGGGCACCTCTACGAGCAGTACTTC. Residues: CSARIRGHLYEQYF.

This clonotype was counted between two and nine times. The chain employs TRBV24-1 and TRBJ2-3, with 10 positions matching TRBD1. The CDR3 runs 17 residues. The J segment lost 3 bases and the V segment lost 3 bases, leaving 8 bases of the junction unmatched. Per germline, CDR1 KGHDR and CDR2 SFDVKD. Here the CDR3 DNA reads TGTGCCACCAGTGATACCCGGGACAGGGGTGGGACAGATACGCAGTATTTT. It yields the protein CATSDTRDRGGTDTQYF.

The V and J genes are TRBV19 and TRBJ1-5; D remains ambiguous. V was cut by 3 bases and J by 3 bases, with 18 bases left in between. The CDR3 spans 17 residues. Per the germline V gene, CDR1 is LNHDA and CDR2 is SQIVND (reference sequence). In nucleotides, the CDR3 is TGTGCCAGTAGTATCAGAAACGTCGGGGTGATCAATCAGCCCCAGCATTTT. Translated, it gives CASSIRNVGVINQPQHF.